This entry is about one TCR beta chain. This clonotype was seen a handful of times. Its antigen is not yet known. Per-nucleotide qualities are absent, and no much larger clonotype sits a single base away. In the paper's terms, the treatment or condition label means: in vitro stimulation with specific CMV peptide epitopes to enrich CMV-specific T cells. CDR1 MNHEY and CDR2 SVGAGI were looked up in the germline V gene. V is clipped by 3 bases and J by 10 bases, and the sequence between their germline boundaries is 7 bases long. Taken from cysteine to phenylalanine, the CDR3 has 11 residues. The entry retains the CDR3 DNA only, 33 bases that are in frame from base 1. This sample stems from a study of T cell repertoires in cytomegalovirus infection (dated by TCRdb to the late 2010s). With respect to the entire study: Recently identified HLA-C-restricted CMV epitopes, whose presentation resists viral immunomodulation, were targeted by peptide stimulations together with well-studied HLA-B-restricted epitopes. Donor HLA type was relevant to the analysis, as public TCR beta signatures indicated carriage of CMV infection together with the matching HLA type.

The instrument given in TCRdb is Illumina HiSeq 1500. TCRdb cleaned the public reads at Q25 with fastp, built clones with MiXCR and kept in-frame beta chains. One record per CDR3 amino acid sequence lists the most common genes and DNA. The sample includes approximately 990,000 distinct CDR3 sequences, with approximately 31% observed a single time. The ten most abundant clones make up 10% to 15% of the sample. On the study overall, not on this receptor specifically: In the ex vivo response, HLA-C-restricted CMV-specific TCR beta clonotypes were dominant, and in two of eight donors the single most frequent clonotype came from this HLA-C-restricted group. Carriers of CMV infection plus the relevant HLA type were discriminated by the cumulative frequency of public TCR beta family members in the study cohort and in an independent roughly 370-donor cohort.

The receptor was isolated from a human donor in good health (CMV status not recorded). Some clones in this sample may be carry-over from other donors' samples. The sequencing here drew on cultured CD8+ T cells from PBMCs, taken from culture after CMV antigen stimulation. The chain uses TRBV6-5 and TRBJ2-1, with the identity of the D gene unclear. The CDR3 protein sequence reads: CASSYGKEQFF. The nucleotide sequence is given as TGTGCCAGCAGTTATGGTAAAGAGCAGTTCTTC.